These 23 T cell receptor beta chains were sequenced from one sample in a study of molecular identifiers for immune sequencing clone quantification (dated by TCRdb to 2016 to 2019). Library preparation was by PCR. Sequenced using a NextSeq 500. The public reads were reprocessed in TCRdb via fastp at Q25 and MiXCR, keeping in-frame beta chains. Each CDR3 protein appears once, grouped with its most common genes and DNA. The sample table lists hundreds of thousands of distinct CDR3 sequences, roughly 23% of them with a count of one. 0.7% to 0.95% of the sample rests with the top ten. The sequenced sample was naive CD8+ T cells from blood, with Jurkat cell RNA spiked in. The cell subset or site label on this specimen signifies: FACS-sorted CD8+CD4-CCR7+CD45RA+ naive T cells. Source of these receptors: a human donor in good health. Some libraries in this study had Jurkat cell RNA spiked in.

In its sample, this clonotype was seen many times. The J gene is TRBJ2-5, the V gene TRBV7-9; D might be TRBD2 (5 bases). Per the germline V gene, CDR1 is SEHNR and CDR2 is FQNEAQ (reference sequence). The CDR3 has 14 residues. V was pared by 7 bases and J by 2 bases, with 14 bases between. CDR3: CASNSQGLQETQYF. In DNA form, the CDR3 reads TGTGCCAGCAACTCCCAAGGACTTCAAGAGACCCAGTACTTC.

This clonotype was counted a few times. The genes are TRBV5-6 and TRBJ2-1; 9 nucleotides align to TRBD2. The CDR3 runs to 16 residues. Germline V gene lookup returns CDR1 SGHDT and CDR2 YYEEEE. Trimming removed 0 bases from V and 4 bases from J; junction bases left unmatched: 5. As DNA, the CDR3 is TGTGCCAGCAGCTTGGCGGTAGCGGGGGCGTACAATGAGCAGTTCTTC. Its protein is CASSLAVAGAYNEQFF. Based on the CDR3 plus reference TRBV5-6 and TRBJ2-1, the full variable domain is DAGVTQSPTHLIKTRGQQVTLRCSPKSGHDTVSWYQQALGQGPQFIFQYYEEEERQRGNFPDRFSGHQFPNYSSELNVNALLLGDSALYLCASSLAVAGAYNEQFFGPGTRLTVL.

V and J are TRBV3-2 and TRBJ2-6; TRBD2, the D gene given by the table, was not confirmed from the DNA. TRBV3-2 is listed as a pseudogene. The CDR3 spans 21 residues. CDR3 amino acids: CASSQLLRQGPSFSGANVLTF. The CDR3 nucleotides read TGTGCCAGCAGCCAACTACTCCGACAGGGCCCCTCCTTCTCTGGGGCCAACGTCCTGACTTTC.

This clonotype has more than one count but fewer than ten. The chain joins TRBV28 to TRBJ1-5; D call uncertain. CDR1 and CDR2 (germline): MDHEN, SYDVKM. Trimming shortened V by 3 bases and J by 0 bases, and 6 bases separated the two germline ends. The CDR3 is 14 amino acids. In DNA form, the CDR3 reads TGTGCCAGCAGTTTCGAGAATAGCAATCAGCCCCAGCATTTT. It specifies CASSFENSNQPQHF.

Many counts were recorded for this clonotype. CDR3 coding DNA: TGTGCCAGCAGCGCGGACCTAGCCAAAAACATTCAGTACTTC. This translates into CASSADLAKNIQYF. The V call is TRBV7-9, the J call TRBJ2-4; D call uncertain. Germline-derived CDR1 and CDR2 are SEHNR and FQNEAQ (reference sequence). V was clipped by 5 bases and J by 0 bases, with 8 bases between them. The CDR3 is made up of 14 amino acids.

V gene TRBV28 combines with J gene TRBJ1-3; no clear D gene. The CDR3 loop spans 14 amino acids. Per the germline V gene, CDR1 is MDHEN and CDR2 is SYDVKM. Trimming stripped 4 bases from V and 3 bases from J, with 10 bases between. The CDR3 loop reads CASSSPFNGNTIYF. The CDR3 DNA reads TGTGCCAGCAGTTCCCCGTTTAATGGAAACACCATATATTTT.

This rearrangement joins TRBV5-6 to TRBJ2-1; D unclear. This CDR3 is built from 11 residues. The germline gives CDR1 SGHDT, CDR2 YYEEEE. The V end lost 1 base, the J end lost 6 bases, and 2 bases lay between the germline ends. The CDR3 is CASSLINEQFF. The CDR3 bases are TGTGCCAGCAGCTTGATCAATGAGCAGTTCTTC.

This clonotype showed up many times. The junction shows a germline mismatch at one end, possibly a read error. V and J are TRBV4-1 and TRBJ2-3; D is uncertain. The length of the CDR3 is 14 residues. Germline assignment: CDR1 MGHRA and CDR2 YSYEKL. CDR3 region: CASSQDIRPETQYF. The CDR3 region has the DNA TGCGCCAGCAGCCAAGATATCCGGCCAGAGACGCAGTATTTT.

On this clonotype itself: This may stem from a read error, because a much larger clone lies one nucleotide away. V is TRBV12-3 or TRBV12-4 and J is TRBJ1-1; D gene ambiguous. CDR3 length: 14 amino acids. Trimming took off 8 bases at V and 0 bases at J, with 13 bases between the two ends. CDR3 in amino acids: CASGWAGLNTEAFF. The CDR3 DNA is TGTGCCAGCGGTTGGGCAGGCCTGAACACTGAAGCTTTCTTT.

This clonotype was picked up a small number of times. The rearrangement joins TRBV9 to TRBJ1-2, with a possible D match to TRBD1 (6 bases). The V end lost 5 bases, the J end lost 5 bases, and 16 bases lay between the germline ends. The germline V gene encodes CDR1 SGDLS and CDR2 YYNGEE. The CDR3 has 14 residues. The CDR3 bases are TGTGCCAGCAGACAGGGAGGGGGGGGTTATGGCTACACCTTC. Translating gives CASRQGGGGYGYTF.

This clonotype showed up just a few times. V is TRBV4-3 and J is TRBJ1-1; no clear D. Germline assignment: CDR1 LGHNA and CDR2 YSLEER. This CDR3 is 16 amino acids long. Trimming shortened V by 0 bases and J by 2 bases, and 13 bases separated the two germline ends. The CDR3 coding sequence is TGCGCCAGCAGCCAAGATGTCGGGAACAGAAACACTGAAGCTTTCTTT. This gives the protein CASSQDVGNRNTEAFF.

The chain joins TRBV7-9 to TRBJ1-5; possibly TRBD1 for D (5 bases). CDR1 and CDR2 from the germline V gene are SEHNR and FQNEAQ (reference sequence). The CDR3 loop spans 19 amino acids. V was clipped by 5 bases and J by 2 bases, with 25 bases between them. DNA of the CDR3: TGTGCCAGCAGCCCAGCCGGGGCCGGTGACAGCAGTGGCAATCAGCCCCAGCATTTT. It translates to CASSPAGAGDSSGNQPQHF.

The CDR3 sequence: CASRERTGSWGELFF. In nucleotides, the CDR3 is TGTGCCAGCAGAGAAAGGACAGGCTCATGGGGGGAGCTGTTTTTT. This chain uses TRBV6-5 with TRBJ2-2, with 7 nucleotides matching TRBD1. V was clipped by 6 bases and J by 8 bases; unmatched bases: 12. This CDR3 contains 15 residues. The germline CDR1 and CDR2 sequences are MNHEY and SVGAGI.

As concerns this clonotype: A much larger clone lies one base from this, so it may be a read error. J is TRBJ1-5 and V is TRBV28; D remains unclear. V lost 8 bases to trimming and J lost 12 bases, with 20 bases between them. From germline, CDR1 is MDHEN and CDR2 SYDVKM. CDR3 length: 13 residues. Here the CDR3 DNA reads TGTGCCAGCTTCGGAACGGGAATGATGCACCAGCATTTT. Its translation: CASFGTGMMHQHF.

In its sample, this clonotype was seen a few times. The rearrangement joins TRBV6-5 to TRBJ2-1, with 8 bases matching TRBD2. This CDR3 is 14 amino acids long. V shed 1 base, J shed 7 bases, and the junction held 3 bases outside the gene matches. CDR1 is MNHEY and CDR2 is SVGAGI in the germline V gene. This CDR3 reads CASSYFAGGNEQFF. The CDR3 coding sequence is TGTGCCAGCAGTTACTTCGCGGGGGGTAATGAGCAGTTCTTC.

There are a few counts of this clonotype. V is TRBV24-1 and J is TRBJ2-3, with D possibly being TRBD2 (5 bases). V gave up 6 bases and J gave up 2 bases, with 14 bases separating them. This CDR3 contains 15 residues. The V gene's germline CDR1 is KGHDR and CDR2 SFDVKD. The CDR3 here is CATSSPGENTDTQYF. The CDR3 nucleotides read TGTGCCACCAGTTCTCCCGGGGAAAACACAGATACGCAGTATTTT.

This clonotype was detected ten times or more. The chain carries TRBV20-1 and TRBJ2-7; D gene uncertain. Trimming shortened V by 5 bases and J by 0 bases, and 11 bases separated the two germline ends. Germline V gene sequence: CDR1 DFQATT, CDR2 SNEGSKA (reference sequence). The CDR3 is 13 residues long. The CDR3, as DNA: TGCAGTGCTTCTGGACGGTCCTCCTACGAGCAGTACTTC. This sequence encodes CSASGRSSYEQYF.

This clonotype has a count of ten or more. The chain employs TRBV28 and TRBJ2-3; 8 bases are shared with TRBD2. Germline values: CDR1 MDHEN, CDR2 SYDVKM. This CDR3 is built from 15 residues. The V and J ends lost 3 bases and 4 bases, in that order; junction bases with no gene match: 6. This CDR3 reads CASSLTGGPADTQYF. CDR3 DNA: TGTGCCAGCAGTTTGACGGGAGGGCCTGCAGATACGCAGTATTTT. Full variable domain (outside the CDR3, taken from reference TRBV28 and TRBJ2-3): DVKVTQSSRYLVKRTGEKVFLECVQDMDHENMFWYRQDPGLGLRLIYFSYDVKMKEKGDIPEGYSVSREKKERFSLILESASTNQTSMYLCASSLTGGPADTQYFGPGTRLTVL.

This clonotype was detected ten times or more. The rearrangement uses TRBV29-1 and TRBJ2-2; D is perhaps TRBD1 (7 bases). The germline V and J ends were trimmed by 4 bases and 3 bases, with 12 bases remaining between them. There are 14 residues in the CDR3. Germline V gene lookup returns CDR1 SQVTM and CDR2 ANQGSEA. The CDR3 loop is CSVAGGIDTGELFF. As DNA, the CDR3 is TGCAGCGTTGCAGGGGGGATAGACACCGGGGAGCTGTTTTTT.

With respect to this clonotype: This may be a read error, as it is one base from a much larger clone. The V call is TRBV5-1, the J call TRBJ2-4, with D possibly matching TRBD1 (5 bases). The V gene lost 3 bases and the J gene lost 7 bases, with 11 bases spanning the gap. CDR3 length equals 13 residues. Looked up from germline, CDR1 is SGHRS and CDR2 is YFSETQ. The CDR3 loop is CASSWGSSNIQYF. In DNA, the CDR3 is TGCGCCAGCAGCTGGGGCAGTAGCAACATTCAGTACTTC.

This clonotype has just a few counts. The chain recombines TRBV29-1 with TRBJ2-7; possibly TRBD1 for D (7 bases). With 4 bases removed from V and 2 bases from J, the gap between germline ends came to 18 bases. This CDR3 region has 15 residues. CDR1 and CDR2 from the germline V gene are SQVTM and ANQGSEA. CDR3 nucleotide sequence: TGCAGCGTTGTCCTCGGGGGACAGCAGACCTACGAGCAGTACTTC. Encoded protein: CSVVLGGQQTYEQYF.

As regards this clonotype: A much larger clone is a single base away; this may be a read error. This chain links TRBV24-1 with TRBJ1-1; tentatively, D is TRBD1 (5 bases). Germline assignment: CDR1 KGHDR and CDR2 SFDVKD. CDR3 length: 13 amino acids. This CDR3 is CASREAPETEAFF. The CDR3 bases are TGTGCCTCCAGGGAGGCCCCGGAGACTGAAGCTTTCTTT.

This clonotype was detected ten times or more. This chain uses TRBV30 with TRBJ1-1, with a weak D call TRBD1 (6 bases). The CDR3 length is 14 residues. V lost 0 bases and J lost 1, with 9 bases in between. The germline CDR1 and CDR2 sequences are GTSNPN and SVGIG (reference sequence). The CDR3 DNA sequence: TGTGCCTGGAGTGTATTGGGACAGAACACTGAAGCTTTCTTT. Its translation is CAWSVLGQNTEAFF.